What follows describes a single T cell receptor beta chain. The antigen is unknown. Sequenced by immunoSEQ multiplex PCR; TCRdb stores in-frame clones only, minus some. The sample includes 65,000 to 95,000 clones, over 70% seen only once; the top ten take about 0.71%. The sample is drawn from a study of OX40 agonist ivuxolimab in advanced cancers. Study-wide context: While on treatment, patients had intravenous ivuxolimab at 0.01 to 10 mg/kg every 2 weeks. Recorded diagnoses for dose-escalation patients were hepatocellular carcinoma, melanoma, renal cell or head and neck cancer.

With 2 bases removed from V and 4 bases from J, the gap between germline ends came to 6 bases. The CDR3 loop spans 12 amino acids. Germline-derived CDR1 and CDR2 are SNHLY and FYNNEI. Overall study findings and caveats: Expanded clones were, on average, more numerous in CD8+ T cells than in CD4+.

This chain joins TRBV2 and TRBJ2-7; no clear D gene. This sample comprised CD4+ or CD8+ T cells sorted from blood, obtained in a trial of the OX40 agonist ivuxolimab. The receptor's source is an adult with an advanced solid tumor such as melanoma, head and neck, liver or kidney cancer. The CDR3 DNA reads as TGTGCCAGCAGTGAATTGGGTTACGAGCAGTACTTC. Its translation: CASSELGYEQYF. Full variable domain (rest looked up from reference TRBV2 and TRBJ2-7): EPEVTQTPSHQVTQMGQEVILRCVPISNHLYFYWYRQILGQKVEFLVSFYNNEISEKSEIFDDQFSVERPDGSNFTLKIRSTKLEDSAMYFCASSELGYEQYFGPGTRLTVT.